This T cell receptor (beta chain) was retrieved from a study of T cells in women clearing cervical HPV infection (dated by TCRdb to the late 2010s). For context, the study as a whole: Cases were about 25 women with histologically confirmed HPV16-related CIN3 or worse, including a couple of invasive cancers. Blood from cases was collected at the visit at which the lesion was first identified, whereas blood from controls was collected once infection was no longer detected. Cases and controls were matched on year of sample collection and on age within five years. Five blinded duplicates per group were added as quality controls, giving some 60 samples: about 50 participants and about ten replicates. Nested within Costa Rica's Guanacaste HPV Natural History Study, an exploratory proof-of-principle case-control study compared TCR repertoires across cervical HPV16 outcomes. For cases, the median interval between lesion detection and blood sampling was around 150 days, with an interquartile range of roughly 85 to 210 days. A median age of approximately 32 years was observed in cases versus less than 40 in controls, and no significant differences in baseline characteristics were found. The controls were 25 women whose single incident HPV16 infection cleared within 12 months with no development of precancer or cancer. Since only a few of the women had HLA typing available, the possibility that HLA type was acting as a confounder could not be ruled out. The parent cohort enrolled some 10,000 women aged 18 or older in Guanacaste, Costa Rica, during about 1992 to 1995 and followed them for 7 to 8 years. Points the paper makes about the study in general: T-cell numbers per sample were unknown, so richness differences could reflect varying T-cell content rather than repertoire biology. Whether associations preceded infection or resulted from infection could not be shown with the cross-sectional design, and effector/memory subsets and HPV-specific T cells were not isolated. TRBV6-7 relative abundance was lower in cases than in controls (0.11% versus 0.16%; Bonferroni P = 0.0008). Random forest classifiers combining richness and V gene abundances distinguished cases from controls with an estimated AUC of more than 0.75. Significantly higher TCR repertoire richness was observed in CIN3+ cases than in controls across sequencing depths, whereas no difference in evenness was found.

As concerns this clone: Its antigen is still unknown. The observed sequence ends 3 residues before the CDR3 terminus, with the missing tail filled in from the germline J gene.

At the junction V is shortened by 3 bases and J by 0 bases, with 6 bases in between. The CDR3 covers 15 residues, taking in both the cysteine and the phenylalanine. Sequencing covers 36 bases of the CDR3, shown here with the frame starting at base 1. Looking up the germline V gene yields CDR1 SNHLY and CDR2 FYNNEI. Every participant had a single incident cervical HPV16 infection, and prevalent HPV16 infections were excluded. Cervical HPV DNA was detected with MY09/MY11 PCR, and genotyping was done with dot-blot hybridization. More than 14 mL of heparinized blood was centrifuged, after which the buffy coat was aliquoted, frozen at -30 degrees C, and then stored at -80 degrees C. QIAGEN kits were used to extract genomic DNA from buffy coat specimens. The immunoSEQ assay used multiplex PCR to amplify TCR beta CDR3 regions from an average of approximately 1,300 ng of genomic DNA per sample. The assay corrected primer bias using a complete synthetic TCR repertoire to establish an amplification baseline. Amplicons were sequenced on the Illumina platform. Under the source paper's analysis protocol: Sequence errors were corrected by clustering with frequency ratios and a modified nearest-neighbor algorithm, and the sequences were then analyzed in the immunoSEQ Analyzer using IMGT gene definitions. At each rarefaction depth, TCR richness and evenness were averaged across 20 rarefaction repeats, and samples with fewer sequences than that depth were excluded. Wilcoxon rank sum tests with FDR correction were used to compare V, D and J gene relative abundances between the groups. For the blinded duplicates, the intraclass correlation was 95% to 96% for TCR richness and averaged 76.4% across 66 gene segments. TCRdb holds this immuneACCESS table with in-frame rearrangements only. Some clones are missing; in checked studies, unresolved V genes explain under half, and the rest has no known cause. V, J and clone size are those of that table, while D and trimming were read from the DNA. The sample's table lists a count of 36,000 or so clones. Around 3.5% of the sample is in the top ten clones.

The clonotype originates from a woman between 18 and 70 years old with a cervical HPV16 infection that either progressed to CIN3+ or cleared (not recorded which). Sequencing used blood buffy coat. The chain joins TRBV2 to TRBJ2-6; no D gene can be assigned with confidence. The CDR3 sequence is CASSDSLSGANVLTF. CDR3 DNA (partial): TGTGCCAGCAGTGACTCCCTCTCTGGGGCCAACGTC. With the portions outside the CDR3 filled from the reference TRBV2 and TRBJ2-6 genes, the complete variable region becomes EPEVTQTPSHQVTQMGQEVILRCVPISNHLYFYWYRQILGQKVEFLVSFYNNEISEKSEIFDDQFSVERPDGSNFTLKIRSTKLEDSAMYFCASSDSLSGANVLTFGAGSRLTVL.